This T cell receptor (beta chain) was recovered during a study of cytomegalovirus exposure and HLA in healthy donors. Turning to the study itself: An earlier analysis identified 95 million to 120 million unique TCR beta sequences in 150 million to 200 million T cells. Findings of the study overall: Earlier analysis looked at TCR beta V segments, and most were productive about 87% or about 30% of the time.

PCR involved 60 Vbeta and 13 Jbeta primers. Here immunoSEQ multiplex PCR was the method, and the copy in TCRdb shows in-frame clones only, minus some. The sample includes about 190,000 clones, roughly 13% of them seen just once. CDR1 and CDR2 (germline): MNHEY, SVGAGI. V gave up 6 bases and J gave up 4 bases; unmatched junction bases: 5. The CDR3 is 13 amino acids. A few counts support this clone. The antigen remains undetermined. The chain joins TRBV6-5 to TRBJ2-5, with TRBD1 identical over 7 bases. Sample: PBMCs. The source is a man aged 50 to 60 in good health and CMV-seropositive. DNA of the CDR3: TGTGCCAGCAGGCCGACAGGGAGAGAGACCCAGTACTTC. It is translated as CASRPTGRETQYF.